A selection of T cell receptor beta chains follows, all from one sample in a study of beta chain features in type 1 diabetes. Produced via immunoSEQ multiplex PCR; TCRdb's table is partial and in-frame only. The data hold 900,000 or so clones, with under 20% observed a single time. Sample: naive CD4+ T cells from blood. Receptors were obtained from a young woman in good health. Both conserved end residues are part of each CDR3. D genes are given only for firm matches. The listing skips clone size in some rows; elsewhere it reads once, few, many or a size class.

TRBJ1-1 | few | TRBV5-4 | TRBD1 | TGTGCCAGCAGACGTGCCGGGACAGCATACACTGAAGCTTTCTTT | CASRRAGTAYTEAFF
TRBJ2-4 | - | TRBV18 | - | TGTGCCAGCTCCCCGCAGGACCTGGACAAAAACATTCAGTACTTC | CASSPQDLDKNIQYF
TRBJ1-4 | - | TRBV9 | - | TGTGCCAGCAGCGTAAACGGAGGGGCTGGTGAAAAACTGTTTTTT | CASSVNGGAGEKLFF
TRBJ1-3 | - | TRBV5-8 | - | TGTGCCAGCAGCCTCAAGACAGGCAGCTCTGGAAACACCATATATTTT | CASSLKTGSSGNTIYF
TRBJ2-3 | - | TRBV9 | TRBD1 | TGTGCCAGCAGCGTAGAGGACAGGAGCACAGATACGCAGTATTTT | CASSVEDRSTDTQYF
TRBJ2-1 | - | TRBV4-2 | TRBD2 | TGTGCCAGCAGCCAAGTGAGCGGGACGGACGAGCAGTTCTTC | CASSQVSGTDEQFF
TRBJ2-4 | - | TRBV2 | TRBD1 | TGTGCCAGCAGACCCGGACAGGGTGGCAAAAACATTCAGTACTTC | CASRPGQGGKNIQYF
TRBJ2-1 | few | TRBV4-3 | - | TGCGCCAGCAGCCAAGATACAGGCTCCTACAATGAGCAGTTCTTC | CASSQDTGSYNEQFF
TRBJ1-2 | few | TRBV15 | - | TGTGCCACCAGCAGAAAACCAGGGGATGGTGGCTACACCTTC | CATSRKPGDGGYTF
TRBJ2-1 | - | TRBV19 | - | TGTGCCAGTAATCGATACGCAGGGTTGGATGAGCAGTTCTTC | CASNRYAGLDEQFF
TRBJ2-2 | - | TRBV7-2 | - | TGTGCCAGCAGCTTAGTAGTGGGGGCCGGGGAGCTGTTTTTT | CASSLVVGAGELFF
TRBJ2-1 | few | TRBV29-1 | TRBD1 | TGCAGCGGCGGACAGGGGACGGCGAGCTCCTACAATGAGCAGTTCTTC | CSGGQGTASSYNEQFF
TRBJ2-5 | few | TRBV5-1 | - | TGCGCCAGCAGCTTTCAGGGACTCCACCAAGAGACCCAGTACTTC | CASSFQGLHQETQYF
TRBJ2-7 | few | TRBV7-2 | TRBD2 | TGTGCCAGCAGCTTGTTAGCGGGAACATACGAGCAGTACTTC | CASSLLAGTYEQYF
TRBJ2-3 | - | TRBV4-3 | TRBD2 | TGCGCCAGCAGCCGGACTAGCGGGAGGAATGCCCTTAGCACAGATACGCAGTATTTT | CASSRTSGRNALSTDTQYF
TRBJ2-2 | few | TRBV10-3 | TRBD1 | TGTGCCACTCGGGACAGGGAAACCGGGGAGCTGTTTTTT | CATRDRETGELFF
TRBJ2-5 | few | TRBV10-3 | - | TGTGCCATCAGCCCCACGATGATTCTAGGGGCTACGACCCAGTACTTC | CAISPTMILGATTQYF
TRBJ1-3 | few | TRBV7-9 | - | TGTGCCAGCAGCTCCCCGGACAGAGGGGGAAACACCATATATTTT | CASSSPDRGGNTIYF
TRBJ1-1 | few | TRBV7-9 | - | TGTGCCAGCGTACCATCGGGGGTGAACACTGAAGCTTTCTTT | CASVPSGVNTEAFF
TRBJ1-2 | few | TRBV6-1 | - | TGTGCCAGCACGCGGGGGCCCTATGGCTACACCTTC | CASTRGPYGYTF
TRBJ2-1 | few | TRBV9 | - | TGTGCCAGCAGCCCTTCGTTGGGACCCGAGCAGTTCTTC | CASSPSLGPEQFF
TRBJ2-2 | - | TRBV5-1 | TRBD2 | TGCGCCAGCAGCTTGACTAGCGGGTTGACCGGGGAGCTGTTTTTT | CASSLTSGLTGELFF
TRBJ2-7 | few | TRBV7-8 | TRBD1 | TGTGCCAGCAGCCCTCGAACAGGGGCGTTGGAGCAGTACTTC | CASSPRTGALEQYF
TRBJ2-2 | few | TRBV5-1 | - | TGCGCCAGCAGCTTGTTGGGCCCCGGGGAGCTGTTTTTT | CASSLLGPGELFF
TRBJ1-2 | - | TRBV7-9 | TRBD1 | TGTGCCAGCAGAGGTCGGGACAGCCAAGCTAACTATGGCTACACCTTC | CASRGRDSQANYGYTF
TRBJ2-1 | - | TRBV14 | TRBD2 | TGTGCCAGCAGCCAAGATGCGTTAGGACTAGGACGCATTGAGCAGTTCTTC | CASSQDALGLGRIEQFF
TRBJ2-1 | few | TRBV2 | - | TGTGCCAGCAGTGGCCATAGGAATGAGCAGTTCTTC | CASSGHRNEQFF
TRBJ2-4 | many | TRBV14 | - | TGTGCCAGCAGCCGATCCTACATTCAGTACTTC | CASSRSYIQYF
TRBJ2-1 | few | TRBV2 | TRBD2 | TGTGCCAGCAGGCGGGAGGGCCGAAGTGAGCAGTTCTTC | CASRREGRSEQFF
TRBJ2-1 | few | TRBV9 | TRBD2 | TGTGCCAGCAGCGTACTCCCAACCGGGACTAGTGGTGAGCAGTTCTTC | CASSVLPTGTSGEQFF
TRBJ2-6 | few | TRBV6-5 | TRBD2 | TGTGCCAGCAGTTTCGGCGGGGGACCTGGGGCCAACGTCCTGACTTTC | CASSFGGGPGANVLTF
TRBJ2-6 | few | TRBV5-1 | - | TGCGCCAGCAAATCCAATACTGGGGCCAACGTCCTGACTTTC | CASKSNTGANVLTF
TRBJ1-5 | few | TRBV4-1 | - | TGCGCCAGCAGCGACCGTTGGGACAAGAGTCAGCCCCAGCATTTT | CASSDRWDKSQPQHF
TRBJ2-1 | - | TRBV7-2 | - | TGTGCCAGCAGCCCCCAACGGGACAATGAGCAGTTCTTC | CASSPQRDNEQFF
TRBJ2-1 | - | TRBV2 | - | TGTGCCAGCAGTAAGAAAAATGAGCAGTTCTTC | CASSKKNEQFF
TRBJ2-2 | - | TRBV11-2 | - | TGTGCCAGCAGGGGACCCGGGGCTCCGAACACCGGGGAGCTGTTTTTT | CASRGPGAPNTGELFF
TRBJ1-5 | few | TRBV28 | - | TGTGCCAGCAAGCCCAGCCCGCATACGACGGGGAGCAATCAGCCCCAGCATTTT | CASKPSPHTTGSNQPQHF
TRBJ2-7 | few | TRBV6-5 | TRBD1 | TGTGCCAGCAGTTACCAGGGGGCCACCTCAGAGCAGTACTTC | CASSYQGATSEQYF
TRBJ2-7 | few | TRBV7-2 | TRBD2 | TGTGCCAGCAGCTTTGGCGGGAGAATTAGCTACGAGCAGTACTTC | CASSFGGRISYEQYF
TRBJ1-1 | - | TRBV4-3 | - | TGCGCCAGCAGCCAAGAGATGGGGAGGCTTAGGTTCACTGAAGCTTTCTTT | CASSQEMGRLRFTEAFF
TRBJ2-6 | few | TRBV28 | - | TGTGCCAGCAGTTTGCTCTTTGCGCGGGGGGCCAACGTCCTGACTTTC | CASSLLFARGANVLTF
TRBJ2-7 | - | TRBV9 | - | TGTGCCAGCAGCATCGGGAGAATGGGGTTCGAGCAGTACTTC | CASSIGRMGFEQYF
TRBJ1-5 | - | TRBV7-2 | - | TGTGCCAGCAGCCATGGGACATTTAGCAATCAGCCCCAGCATTTT | CASSHGTFSNQPQHF
TRBJ2-1 | - | TRBV5-5 | TRBD1 | TGTGCCAGCAGCATCAATTCCCGGGACAGGGGCCCGTATTGGTTCTTC | CASSINSRDRGPYWFF
TRBJ1-1 | - | TRBV29-1 | - | TGCAGCGTTGGGGGCAGGGTCGACACTGAAGCTTTCTTT | CSVGGRVDTEAFF